This passage covers 2 T cell receptor beta chains from one sample sequenced in a study of OX40 agonist ivuxolimab in advanced cancers. Repertoires were generated with immunoSEQ multiplex PCR, while TCRdb's copy carries only in-frame clones and drops some. The sample includes over 50,000 clones, 80% to 85% of them seen just once. The specimen was CD4+ or CD8+ T cells sorted from blood, collected in a trial of the OX40 agonist ivuxolimab. The receptor source for this set is an adult with an advanced solid tumor such as melanoma, head and neck, liver or kidney cancer.

This clone has only a few counts. This chain links TRBV28 with TRBJ1-1; D remains unclear. CDR3 length: 16 amino acids. V lost 3 bases and J 1 base, leaving 15 bases between the germline ends. CDR1 and CDR2 from the germline V gene are MDHEN and SYDVKM. The CDR3 sequence is CASSFWGRGGNTEAFF. In DNA form, the CDR3 reads TGTGCCAGCAGTTTTTGGGGTAGAGGAGGGAACACTGAAGCTTTCTTT.

The genes are TRBV5-5 and TRBJ1-1; 7 nucleotides line up with TRBD1. Germline values: CDR1 SGHKS, CDR2 YYEKEE (reference sequence). This CDR3 is built from 15 residues. The ends lost 2 bases at V and 0 bases at J; junction bases unmatched: 4. Here the CDR3 reads CASSFRDSLNTEAFF. The CDR3 nucleotides read TGTGCCAGCAGCTTCCGGGACAGCTTGAACACTGAAGCTTTCTTT.